A single sample gave rise to the 3 T cell receptor beta chains below, sequenced in a study of cytomegalovirus exposure and HLA in healthy donors. The study ran its PCR with 60 Vbeta and 13 Jbeta primers. TCRdb's table, derived via immunoSEQ multiplex PCR, lists solely in-frame clones and lacks some. Of 30,000 to 40,000 clones in the sample, about 65% were seen once. Sequencing was done on a sample of PBMCs. The receptor source for this set is a man in his fifties in good health and CMV-seropositive.

The sample holds a few counts of this clone. The chain employs TRBV6-1 and TRBJ2-7, with TRBD2 matching 10 bases. With V trimmed by 6 bases and J by 7 bases, 9 bases remained unmatched. Germline loops: CDR1 MNHNS, CDR2 SASEGT. There are 14 residues in the CDR3. CDR3 amino acids: CASSRASGSSEQYF. In DNA, the CDR3 is TGTGCCAGCAGCCGCGCTAGCGGGAGTAGTGAGCAGTACTTC.

This clone has a single count. The rearrangement uses TRBV9 and TRBJ2-7; the match to TRBD2 covers 8 bases. V trimming: 4 bases; J trimming: 0 bases; junction bases outside the gene matches: 3. The CDR3 contains 14 residues. Looked up from germline, CDR1 is SGDLS and CDR2 is YYNGEE. DNA for the CDR3: TGTGCCAGCAGCATTAGCGGGGCCTCCTACGAGCAGTACTTC. Translation gives CASSISGASYEQYF. Looking up the rest from reference TRBV9 and TRBJ2-7 gives the full variable domain: DSGVTQTPKHLITATGQRVTLRCSPRSGDLSVYWYQQSLDQGLQFLIQYYNGEERAKGNILERFSAQQFPDLHSELNLSSLELGDSALYFCASSISGASYEQYFGPGTRLTVT.

The V gene is TRBV30, the J gene TRBJ1-6, with unresolved D. Germline CDR1 and CDR2: GTSNPN and SVGIG (reference sequence). Trimming took off 0 bases at V and 7 bases at J, with 7 bases between the two ends. The CDR3 extends over 13 amino acids. CDR3 amino acids: CAWSVPGNSPLHF. The CDR3 DNA follows: TGTGCCTGGAGTGTACCGGGGAATTCACCCCTCCACTTT.